This entry lists 16 T cell receptor beta chains sequenced from one sample in a study of T cell responses to AZD1222 COVID-19 vaccine. Sequencing used immunoSEQ multiplex PCR; TCRdb keeps in-frame clones, though not all of them. Among approximately 220,000 clones listed, 85% to 95% were seen once. The starting material was peripheral blood, obtained on day 0 of MenACWY control vaccination. These receptor sequences come from an adult in good health.

On this clone itself: The junction does not match germline at one end; this may be a read error. The chain is built from TRBV15 and TRBJ2-1; D gene uncertain. Germline CDR1 and CDR2: LNHNV and YYDKDF (reference sequence). The CDR3 spans 15 residues. The DNA for the CDR3 is TGTGCCACCAGCAGAGATCGAGGACCCCTTAATGGGCAGTTCTTC. As protein: CATSRDRGPLNGQFF.

The chain uses TRBV19 and TRBJ1-1; no clear D gene. V lost 7 bases and J lost 8, with 14 bases in between. From germline, CDR1 is LNHDA and CDR2 SQIVND (reference sequence). CDR3 length: 12 amino acids. The CDR3 spells CASTLDRREAFF. Written as DNA, the CDR3 is TGTGCCAGTACCCTAGACCGGAGGGAAGCTTTCTTT.

The chain joins TRBV7-8 to TRBJ2-3; D may be TRBD1 or TRBD2 (5 bases each). With 2 bases removed from V and 3 bases from J, the gap between germline ends came to 12 bases. Germline CDR1 is SGHVS and CDR2 is FQNEAQ. The CDR3 spans 15 residues. For the CDR3, the DNA is TGTGCCAGCAGCTTATCCAGGGAGCCGACAGATACGCAGTATTTT. As protein: CASSLSREPTDTQYF.

This clone was observed a single time. The rearrangement joins TRBV2 to TRBJ2-2, with 9 bases aligning to TRBD2. The V gene end was trimmed by 6 bases and the J gene end by 4 bases; junction bases not matched to a gene: 15. This CDR3 region has 18 residues. The V gene's germline CDR1 is SNHLY and CDR2 FYNNEI. CDR3 amino acids: CASSEDARGGLSTGELFF. Here the CDR3 DNA reads TGTGCCAGCAGCGAGGACGCGCGGGGGGGCCTTTCCACCGGGGAGCTGTTTTTT. Together with reference TRBV2 and TRBJ2-2, the CDR3 gives the full variable domain: EPEVTQTPSHQVTQMGQEVILRCVPISNHLYFYWYRQILGQKVEFLVSFYNNEISEKSEIFDDQFSVERPDGSNFTLKIRSTKLEDSAMYFCASSEDARGGLSTGELFFGEGSRLTVL.

The chain couples TRBV28 to TRBJ1-5; possible D gene TRBD1, 5 bases. Trimming took off 5 bases at V and 2 bases at J, with 16 bases between the two ends. This CDR3 is built from 16 residues. Germline V gene lookup returns CDR1 MDHEN and CDR2 SYDVKM. Written as DNA, the CDR3 is TGTGCCAGCAGTGACGCAGGGAGGGGAGGCAATCAGCCCCAGCATTTT. This translates into CASSDAGRGGNQPQHF.

The chain has TRBV7-6 and TRBJ2-1, with D maybe TRBD2 (6 bases). Germline V gives CDR1 SGHVS, CDR2 FNYEAQ. This CDR3 contains 14 residues. V was trimmed by 2 bases and J by 8 bases, leaving 13 bases between them. The CDR3 DNA reads as TGTGCCAGCAGCTTAAACCCGGGGGTCTATGAGCAGTTCTTC. Protein sequence: CASSLNPGVYEQFF.

The rearrangement links TRBV19 to TRBJ1-2; tentative D call: TRBD1 (6 bases). V was shortened by 7 bases and J by 7 bases, with 16 bases between the two germline ends. The CDR3 is 13 residues long. Germline values: CDR1 LNHDA, CDR2 SQIVND (reference sequence). The CDR3 nucleotides read TGTGCCAGTACCCCGAGGGGGGCGGGTGGCTACACCTTC. Residues: CASTPRGAGGYTF.

The V and J genes are TRBV28 and TRBJ1-6; no reliable D call. Germline assignment: CDR1 MDHEN and CDR2 SYDVKM. The CDR3 is 12 residues long. V lost 4 bases and J 15 bases, leaving 13 bases between the germline ends. This CDR3 reads CASSSLDQNLHF. The CDR3 bases are TGTGCCAGCAGTTCCCTCGACCAGAACCTCCACTTT.

The chain links TRBV20-1 to TRBJ2-5; D ambiguous. Per the germline V gene, CDR1 is DFQATT and CDR2 is SNEGSKA (reference sequence). Trimming took 6 bases from V and 4 from J, leaving 9 bases between them. The CDR3 runs to 11 residues. The CDR3 is CSATRRETQYF. As DNA, the CDR3 is TGCAGTGCGACCCGGCGAGAGACCCAGTACTTC.

This chain connects TRBV9 to TRBJ2-7; either TRBD1 or TRBD2 may fit D (5 bases each). This CDR3 comprises 16 residues. Germline assignment: CDR1 SGDLS and CDR2 YYNGEE. Trimming removed 0 bases from V and 0 bases from J, with 13 bases in between. The CDR3 DNA is TGTGCCAGCAGCGTAGGATCAGGGACCAGCTCCTACGAGCAGTACTTC. As protein: CASSVGSGTSSYEQYF.

The chain recombines TRBV6-5 with TRBJ2-3; 11 bases are shared with TRBD2. The CDR3 spans 15 residues. The V gene's germline CDR1 is MNHEY and CDR2 SVGAGI. J gave up 3 bases and V 4 bases, and 3 bases lay outside the gene matches. The CDR3, as DNA: TGTGCCAGCAGTTCTAGCGGGGGGAAAACAGATACGCAGTATTTT. Residues: CASSSSGGKTDTQYF.

V and J are TRBV6-5 and TRBJ1-2; weak D call: TRBD1 (6 bases). The CDR3 contains 14 residues. CDR1 is MNHEY, CDR2 SVGAGI, per germline. Trimming took 7 bases from V and 4 from J, leaving 16 bases between them. The CDR3 DNA follows: TGTGCCAGCACCCCGAAAGGGGGGTCCTATGGCTACACCTTC. It yields the protein CASTPKGGSYGYTF.

The chain couples TRBV19 to TRBJ1-5; TRBD1 agrees at 7 bases. CDR3 length: 15 residues. Germline V gene lookup returns CDR1 LNHDA and CDR2 SQIVND (reference sequence). V was clipped by 5 bases and J by 2 bases; unmatched bases: 6. The CDR3 sequence is CASSPVGTGNQPQHF. CDR3 bases: TGTGCCAGTAGTCCTGTCGGGACAGGCAATCAGCCCCAGCATTTT.

The chain couples TRBV11-2 to TRBJ1-1; D gene ambiguous. The CDR3 runs to 12 residues. Germline values: CDR1 SGHAT, CDR2 FQNNGV. With 6 bases removed from V and 11 bases from J, the gap between germline ends came to 16 bases. The CDR3 here is CASSIGTAGAFF. The DNA of the CDR3 is TGTGCCAGCAGTATAGGAACAGCCGGGGCTTTCTTT.

This chain uses TRBV27 with TRBJ1-2, with 9 positions matching TRBD1. The CDR3 runs to 12 residues. Germline V gives CDR1 MNHEY, CDR2 SMNVEV (reference sequence). V was pared by 9 bases and J by 2 bases, with 1 base of the junction left unmatched. This CDR3 reads CASGTGNYGYTF. CDR3 bases: TGTGCCAGTGGGACAGGGAACTATGGCTACACCTTC.

This clone was counted a few times. The V call is TRBV5-1, the J call TRBJ2-2; a weak D match, TRBD2 (5 bases). Germline values: CDR1 SGHRS, CDR2 YFSETQ. The CDR3 consists of 14 residues. Trimming stripped 5 bases from V and 7 bases from J, with 15 bases between. The CDR3 DNA reads TGCGCCAGCAGGGGAGCCCTCTTGGGCGGGGAGCTGTTTTTT. The encoded protein is CASRGALLGGELFF.